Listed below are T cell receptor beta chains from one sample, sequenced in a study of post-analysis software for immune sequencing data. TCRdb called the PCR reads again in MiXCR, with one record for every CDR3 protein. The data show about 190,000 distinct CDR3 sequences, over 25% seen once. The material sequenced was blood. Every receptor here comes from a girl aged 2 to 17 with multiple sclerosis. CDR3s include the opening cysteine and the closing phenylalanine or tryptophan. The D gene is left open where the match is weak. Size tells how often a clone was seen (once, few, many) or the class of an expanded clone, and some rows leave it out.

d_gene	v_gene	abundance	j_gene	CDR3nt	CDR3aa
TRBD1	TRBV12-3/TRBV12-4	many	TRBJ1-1	TGTGCCAGCAGTCAGGGGGGGATCGGAGCTTTCTTT	CASSQGGIGAFF
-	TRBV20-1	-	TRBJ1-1	TGCAGTGCCCTAAGAGCCCCGAACACTGAAGCTTTCTTT	CSALRAPNTEAFF
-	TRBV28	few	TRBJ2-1	TGTGCCAGCAGTTTTACCAGCAATGAGCAGTTCTTC	CASSFTSNEQFF
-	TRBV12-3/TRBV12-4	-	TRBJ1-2	TGTGCCAGCAGCGAGAGGGAGGAGCTCACCTTC	CASSEREELTF
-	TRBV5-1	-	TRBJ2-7	TGCGCCAGCGGGGCTTCTATAGGGGTCGAGCAGTACTTC	CASGASIGVEQYF
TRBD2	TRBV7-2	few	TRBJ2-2	TGTGCCAGCAGCTTAGCGGGACTAGCGGGGGGGATGAACGGGGAGCTGTTTTTT	CASSLAGLAGGMNGELFF
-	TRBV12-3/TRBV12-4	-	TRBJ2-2	TGTGCCAGCAGTTTACAACCCGGGGGCAACACCGGGGAGCTGTTTTTT	CASSLQPGGNTGELFF
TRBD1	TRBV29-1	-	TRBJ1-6	TGCAGCGTAAGGACAGGGAATGATTCATCCCTCCACTTT	CSVRTGNDSSLHF
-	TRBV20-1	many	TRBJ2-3	TGCAGTGCTTTGGCTACCACCACAGATACACAGTATTTT	CSALATTTDTQYF
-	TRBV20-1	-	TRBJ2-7	TGCAGTGCTAGAGACAGGGTAACCTACGAGCAGTACTTC	CSARDRVTYEQYF
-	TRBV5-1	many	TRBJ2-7	TGCGCCAGCAGTCCGCCCAGTGGCAGACTCTACGAGCAGTACTTC	CASSPPSGRLYEQYF
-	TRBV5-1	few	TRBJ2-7	TGCGCCGGCAGAGGTAGGGACAACGAGCAGTACTTC	CAGRGRDNEQYF
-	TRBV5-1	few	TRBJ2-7	TGCGCCAGCAGCGGAGGGGGCCCCCCTACCGAGCAGTACTTC	CASSGGGPPTEQYF
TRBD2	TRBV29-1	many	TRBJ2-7	TGCAGCGTGAAGGGACTAGCGAGCTCCTACGAGCAGTACTTC	CSVKGLASSYEQYF
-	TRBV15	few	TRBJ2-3	TGTGCCACCAGCACGGCAGGGAGCACAGATACGCAGTATTTT	CATSTAGSTDTQYF